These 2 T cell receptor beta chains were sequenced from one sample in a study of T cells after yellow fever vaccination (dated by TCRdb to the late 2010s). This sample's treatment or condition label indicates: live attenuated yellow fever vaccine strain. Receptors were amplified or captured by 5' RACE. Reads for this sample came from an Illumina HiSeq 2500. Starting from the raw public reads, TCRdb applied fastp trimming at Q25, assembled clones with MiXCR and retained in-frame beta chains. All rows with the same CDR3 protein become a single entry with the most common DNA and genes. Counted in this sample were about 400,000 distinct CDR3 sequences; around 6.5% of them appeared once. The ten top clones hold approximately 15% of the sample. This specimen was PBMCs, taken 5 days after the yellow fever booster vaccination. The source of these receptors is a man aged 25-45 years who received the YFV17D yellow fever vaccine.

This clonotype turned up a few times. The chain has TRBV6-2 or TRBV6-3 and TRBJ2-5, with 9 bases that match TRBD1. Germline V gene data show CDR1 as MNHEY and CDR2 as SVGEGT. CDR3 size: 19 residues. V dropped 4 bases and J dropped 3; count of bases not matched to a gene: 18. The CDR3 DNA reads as TGTGCCAGCAGTTTATCCCCCGCCTTACTGACAGGGGGGGAAGAGACCCAGTACTTC. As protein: CASSLSPALLTGGEETQYF.

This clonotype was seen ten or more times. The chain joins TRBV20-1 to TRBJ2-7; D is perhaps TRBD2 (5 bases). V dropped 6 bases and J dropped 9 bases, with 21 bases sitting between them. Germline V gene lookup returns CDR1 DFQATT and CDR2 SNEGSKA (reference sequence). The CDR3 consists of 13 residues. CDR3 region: CSAQKGDLARQYF. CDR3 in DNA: TGCAGTGCCCAGAAGGGAGACTTGGCAAGGCAGTACTTC.